This T cell receptor (beta chain) is drawn from a study of T cell repertoires in cytomegalovirus infection. Looking at the study overall: Shared public TCR beta signatures pointed to both CMV infection and a matching HLA type.

Findings of the study overall: Cumulative public TCR beta family frequency identified carriers of CMV plus the relevant HLA. The ex vivo response showed dominance by HLA-C-restricted CMV-specific TCR beta clonotypes.

This clonotype occurred a few times. No antigen is known for it. There are 16 residues in the CDR3. CDR1 SGHVS and CDR2 FQNEAQ come from the germline V gene. V lost 3 bases to trimming and J lost 3 bases; unmatched junction nucleotides: 5. MiXCR was run by TCRdb on the reads, yielding one entry per CDR3 protein. The sample lists roughly 180,000 distinct CDR3 sequences, approximately 21% occurring once. The chain has TRBV7-8 and TRBJ1-1; 12 bases are a match to TRBD1. The sequencing here drew on CD8+ T cells from cultured PBMCs, taken from culture after CMV antigen stimulation. The sequence was obtained from a human donor in good health (CMV status not recorded). Some clones in this sample may be carry-over from other donors' samples. CDR3 in DNA: TGTGCCAGCAGCTTGGGGACAGGGGGCTTTGACACTGAAGCTTTCTTT. Protein: CASSLGTGGFDTEAFF. Complete variable domain (other parts from reference TRBV7-8 and TRBJ1-1): GAGVSQSPRYKVAKRGQDVALRCDPISGHVSLFWYQQALGQGPEFLTYFQNEAQLDKSGLPSDRFFAERPEGSVSTLKIQRTQQEDSAVYLCASSLGTGGFDTEAFFGQGTRLTVV.